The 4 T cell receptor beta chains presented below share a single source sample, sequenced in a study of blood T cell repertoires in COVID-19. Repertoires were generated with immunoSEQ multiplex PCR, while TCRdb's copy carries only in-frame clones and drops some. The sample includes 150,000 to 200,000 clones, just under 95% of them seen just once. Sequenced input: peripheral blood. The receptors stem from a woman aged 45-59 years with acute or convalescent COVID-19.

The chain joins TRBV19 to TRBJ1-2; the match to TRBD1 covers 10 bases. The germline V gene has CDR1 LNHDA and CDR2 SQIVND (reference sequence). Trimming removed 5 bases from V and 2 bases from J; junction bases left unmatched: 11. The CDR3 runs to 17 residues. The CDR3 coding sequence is TGTGCCAGTAGTGCTATCCCGGGACAGGGGAAAAACTATGGCTACACCTTC. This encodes CASSAIPGQGKNYGYTF.

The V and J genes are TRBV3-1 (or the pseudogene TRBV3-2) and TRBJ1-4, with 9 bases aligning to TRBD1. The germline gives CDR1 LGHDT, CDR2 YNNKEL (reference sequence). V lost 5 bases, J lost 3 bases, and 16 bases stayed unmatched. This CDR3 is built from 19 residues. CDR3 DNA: TGTGCCAGCAGCTACAGGTTTGGGACAGGGATACTATCTAATGAAAAACTGTTTTTT. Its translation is CASSYRFGTGILSNEKLFF.

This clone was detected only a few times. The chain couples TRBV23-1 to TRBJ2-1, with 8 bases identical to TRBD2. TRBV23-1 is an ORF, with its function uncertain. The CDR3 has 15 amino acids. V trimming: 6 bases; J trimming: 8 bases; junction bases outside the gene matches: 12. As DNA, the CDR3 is TGCGCCAGCAGCGGACGGGAGGGCCTCACGGATGAGCAGTTCTTC. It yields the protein CASSGREGLTDEQFF.

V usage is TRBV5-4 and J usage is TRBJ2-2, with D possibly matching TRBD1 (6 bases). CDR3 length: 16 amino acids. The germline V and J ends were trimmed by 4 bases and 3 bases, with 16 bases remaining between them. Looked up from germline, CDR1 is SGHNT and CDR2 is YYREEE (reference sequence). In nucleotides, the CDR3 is TGTGCCAGCAGCCTAGACCACAGGGTCGACACCGGGGAGCTGTTTTTT. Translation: CASSLDHRVDTGELFF.